Listed here are 27 T cell receptor beta chains from one sample, sequenced in a study of blood T cell repertoires in COVID-19. Data came from immunoSEQ multiplex PCR; TCRdb stores just in-frame clones and leaves some out. The sample holds fewer than 120,000 clones, 76% seen once. Sequencing was carried out using peripheral blood. The receptors stem from a woman of 80 years or more with acute or convalescent COVID-19.

CDR3 nucleotide sequence: TGTGCCAGTAGTATTTCGAGATCCTACGAGCAGTACTTC. Its protein product is CASSISRSYEQYF. The chain employs TRBV19 and TRBJ2-7, with D unresolved. From germline, CDR1 is LNHDA and CDR2 SQIVND (reference sequence). With 3 bases removed from V and 1 base from J, the gap between germline ends came to 7 bases. The CDR3 is 13 residues long.

V gene TRBV7-8 combines with J gene TRBJ1-5, with D perhaps TRBD1 (6 bases). The CDR3 spans 15 residues. The germline gives CDR1 SGHVS, CDR2 FQNEAQ. The V end was cut by 3 bases, the J end by 3 bases, with 12 bases between. The DNA for the CDR3 is TGTGCCAGCAGCTTGCGGCAGGGGACCAATCAGCCCCAGCATTTT. This encodes CASSLRQGTNQPQHF.

The rearrangement uses TRBV5-4 and TRBJ1-3; 9 bases are shared with TRBD1. The germline V gene encodes CDR1 SGHNT and CDR2 YYREEE (reference sequence). V lost 4 bases to trimming and J lost 4 bases; unmatched junction nucleotides: 3. The CDR3 contains 14 residues. CDR3 sequence (DNA): TGTGCCAGCAGCATCGGGACAGGGGGAAACACCATATATTTT. Translation gives CASSIGTGGNTIYF.

The CDR3 DNA sequence: TGTGCCAGCAGTTTTACTAGCATGGATCGGGAGACCCAGTACTTC. Its protein product is CASSFTSMDRETQYF. The chain carries TRBV28 and TRBJ2-5, with D tentatively TRBD2 (6 bases). The CDR3 contains 15 residues. V was clipped by 3 bases and J by 5 bases, with 16 bases between them. Germline assignment: CDR1 MDHEN and CDR2 SYDVKM.

The rearrangement joins TRBV9 to TRBJ2-3, with a tentative D call TRBD2 (7 bases). Germline CDR1 reads SGDLS; CDR2 reads YYNGEE. The CDR3 is made up of 16 amino acids. V lost 3 bases to trimming and J lost 1 base, with 15 bases between them. In nucleotides, the CDR3 is TGTGCCAGCAGCGCCCGTGGGGGGGCAGGCACAGATACGCAGTATTTT. The encoded protein is CASSARGGAGTDTQYF. Together with reference TRBV9 and TRBJ2-3, the CDR3 gives the full variable domain: DSGVTQTPKHLITATGQRVTLRCSPRSGDLSVYWYQQSLDQGLQFLIQYYNGEERAKGNILERFSAQQFPDLHSELNLSSLELGDSALYFCASSARGGAGTDTQYFGPGTRLTVL.

The chain recombines TRBV7-8 with TRBJ1-6; maybe TRBD1 (6 bases). V lost 5 bases and J 6 bases, leaving 17 bases between the germline ends. The CDR3 sequence is 16 residues long. Germline V CDR1 and CDR2: SGHVS, FQNEAQ. The CDR3 loop is CASSPLPDRTNSPLHF. The CDR3 DNA follows: TGTGCCAGCAGCCCCCTTCCGGACAGAACTAATTCACCCCTCCACTTT.

The chain recombines TRBV30 with TRBJ1-1; a possible D gene is TRBD1 (6 bases). The CDR3 contains 14 residues. CDR1 GTSNPN and CDR2 SVGIG come from the germline V gene (reference sequence). Trimming left V 4 bases short and J 5 bases short, with 17 bases between. CDR3 DNA sequence: TGTGCCTGGACTCTGAGGGGCCAGGGGACTGAAGCTTTCTTT. This translates into CAWTLRGQGTEAFF.

The V call is TRBV7-9, the J call TRBJ2-3; possible D gene TRBD2, 6 bases. Germline CDR1 SEHNR, CDR2 FQNEAQ (reference sequence). The CDR3 length is 12 residues. The V gene lost 5 bases and the J gene lost 7 bases, with 10 bases spanning the gap. CDR3 protein: CASSPGGNTQYF. For the CDR3, the DNA is TGTGCCAGCAGCCCCGGGGGAAATACGCAGTATTTT.

In its sample, this clone was seen many times. This chain uses TRBV18 with TRBJ1-6, with a weak D call TRBD1 (6 bases). CDR1 KGHSH and CDR2 LQKENI come from the germline V gene. The CDR3 consists of 15 residues. Trimming cost V 3 bases and J 5 bases, with 11 bases left between them. The CDR3 sequence is CASSPTGTNNSPLHF. The CDR3 DNA follows: TGTGCCAGCTCACCTACCGGGACAAATAATTCACCCCTCCACTTT.

There are a few counts of this clone. This rearrangement joins TRBV9 to TRBJ1-6; D may be TRBD1 (6 bases). The germline CDR1 and CDR2 sequences are SGDLS and YYNGEE. There are 18 residues in the CDR3. Trimming cost V 3 bases and J 0 bases, with 16 bases left between them. The CDR3 loop is CASSAKDRSSSYNSPLHF. The CDR3 DNA reads TGTGCCAGCAGCGCAAAAGACAGGTCCAGCTCCTATAATTCACCCCTCCACTTT.

The V and J genes are TRBV6-5 and TRBJ2-1, with D possibly being TRBD1 (5 bases). The CDR3 consists of 10 residues. Germline CDR1 MNHEY, CDR2 SVGAGI. V lost 5 bases, J lost 10 bases, and 6 bases lay in between. CDR3 amino acids: CASSKGEQFF. Written as DNA, the CDR3 is TGTGCCAGCAGTAAGGGGGAGCAGTTCTTC.

The chain combines TRBV12-3 or TRBV12-4 with TRBJ2-7; D not resolved. V dropped 7 bases and J dropped 5 bases, with 15 bases sitting between them. There are 13 residues in the CDR3. CDR3 DNA sequence: TGTGCCAGCACCCTACTACCAGCCAACGAGCAGTACTTC. Amino acids: CASTLLPANEQYF.

The V gene is TRBV5-6, the J gene TRBJ2-7, with unresolved D. CDR1 and CDR2 (germline): SGHDT, YYEEEE. V gave up 1 base and J gave up 2 bases, with 7 bases separating them. This CDR3 region has 13 residues. CDR3 in DNA: TGTGCCAGCAGCTTGTCCGTAACCTACGAGCAGTACTTC. It codes for CASSLSVTYEQYF.

V and J are TRBV2 and TRBJ1-4; D not resolved. Trimming removed 4 bases at V and 6 bases at J, with 15 bases between. Looked up from germline, CDR1 is SNHLY and CDR2 is FYNNEI. CDR3 length equals 15 residues. The CDR3 DNA reads TGTGCCAGCAGTGCGACCGACCCTCGGGATGAAAAACTGTTTTTT. It is translated as CASSATDPRDEKLFF.

This rearrangement joins TRBV6-5 to TRBJ2-1; 8 nucleotides agree with TRBD2. The CDR3 length is 16 residues. V lost 0 bases and J lost 7; bases outside the gene matches: 8. Germline CDR1 is MNHEY and CDR2 is SVGAGI. The CDR3 bases are TGTGCCAGCAGTTACTCGGACCTACTAGCGGCAAATGAGCAGTTCTTC. Translated, it gives CASSYSDLLAANEQFF.

The chain has TRBV5-1 and TRBJ2-4, with 8 bases lining up with TRBD2. This CDR3 contains 14 residues. Germline V gives CDR1 SGHRS, CDR2 YFSETQ. After removal of 0 bases from V and 8 bases from J, the junction contained 4 bases not matched to a gene. CDR3 bases: TGCGCCAGCAGCTTGGCGAGCGGGAGTTACATTCAGTACTTC. The encoded protein is CASSLASGSYIQYF.

This chain connects TRBV7-3 to TRBJ2-5; D may be TRBD2 (6 bases). The ends were cut back, 4 bases at V and 5 bases at J, with 11 bases in the middle. Germline V lookup: CDR1 SGHTA, CDR2 FQGTGA. The CDR3 covers 13 residues. The DNA for the CDR3 is TGTGCCAGCAGCTCCTCTAGCGTCGAGACCCAGTACTTC. Protein sequence: CASSSSSVETQYF.

This clone was detected a few times. The chain's CDR3 is CASGRELGEQFF. The CDR3 region has the DNA TGTGCCAGCGGGAGGGAATTAGGTGAGCAGTTCTTC. This chain joins TRBV2 and TRBJ2-1, with TRBD2 matching 7 bases. Germline CDR1 SNHLY, CDR2 FYNNEI. With 8 bases clipped from V and 9 bases from J, the junction kept 7 bases outside the gene matches. This CDR3 spans 12 amino acids.

This sequence joins TRBV3-1 (or the pseudogene TRBV3-2) and TRBJ1-1; 8 bases match TRBD1. V was pared by 1 base and J by 7 bases, with 5 bases of the junction left unmatched. Germline CDR1 and CDR2: LGHDT and YNNKEL (reference sequence). This CDR3 spans 14 amino acids. The DNA of the CDR3 is TGTGCCAGCAGCCAAGTCCCGGGACAGGATGAAGCTTTCTTT. It codes for CASSQVPGQDEAFF.

V is TRBV5-4 and J is TRBJ1-5; D uncertain. The ends were cut back, 3 bases at V and 5 bases at J, with 9 bases in the middle. Germline V gene data show CDR1 as SGHNT and CDR2 as YYREEE (reference sequence). The CDR3 covers 13 residues. The DNA of the CDR3 is TGTGCCAGCAGCTACGGTATTGATCAGCCCCAGCATTTT. Its protein product is CASSYGIDQPQHF.

This clone was seen only a few times. The rearrangement joins TRBV6-1 to TRBJ2-3, with 10 nucleotides matching TRBD2. The V gene end was trimmed by 2 bases and the J gene end by 6 bases; junction bases not matched to a gene: 14. The CDR3 spans 18 residues. Germline values: CDR1 MNHNS, CDR2 SASEGT. DNA of the CDR3: TGTGCCAGCAGTGAATCGAGAGCGGGAGGGGGGTTCATGGATACGCAGTATTTT. As protein: CASSESRAGGGFMDTQYF.

This clone came up a few times. V usage is TRBV6-5 and J usage is TRBJ1-4; 9 bases map to TRBD1. The V segment lost 6 bases and the J segment 8 bases; nucleotides outside the gene matches: 7. Germline V lookup: CDR1 MNHEY, CDR2 SVGAGI. CDR3 size: 14 residues. The CDR3 nucleotides are TGTGCCAGCAGACAACAGGGGGCCGGGGAAAAACTGTTTTTT. The encoded protein is CASRQQGAGEKLFF.

This chain uses TRBV18 with TRBJ1-3, with D maybe TRBD1 (5 bases). Between the trimmed V and J ends, which lost 2 bases and 0 bases, there was a span of 8 bases. The CDR3 loop spans 15 amino acids. Looked up from germline, CDR1 is KGHSH and CDR2 is LQKENI. CDR3 protein: CASSPTTGSGNTIYF. CDR3 sequence (DNA): TGTGCCAGCTCACCAACCACAGGCTCTGGAAACACCATATATTTT.

The gene calls are TRBV6-2 or TRBV6-3 and TRBJ2-7; the match to TRBD2 covers 10 bases. Germline values: CDR1 MNHEY, CDR2 SVGEGT. This CDR3 contains 17 residues. The J segment lost 4 bases and the V segment lost 7 bases, leaving 16 bases of the junction unmatched. CDR3 in DNA: TGTGCCAGCAACCCCCAGGGAGTTAGCGGGAGGAGGTACGAGCAGTACTTC. Encoded protein: CASNPQGVSGRRYEQYF.

The chain carries TRBV7-2 and TRBJ1-6; 7 bases fit TRBD1. V trimming: 0 bases; J trimming: 9 bases; junction bases outside the gene matches: 5. The CDR3 has 15 residues. Germline assignment: CDR1 SGHTA and CDR2 FQGNSA. In nucleotides, the CDR3 is TGTGCCAGCAGCTTAGCGAGGGGGCCTGGTTCACCCCTCCACTTT. This gives the protein CASSLARGPGSPLHF. Filled out from reference TRBV7-2 and TRBJ1-6, the complete variable domain reads GAGVSQSPSNKVTEKGKDVELRCDPISGHTALYWYRQSLGQGLEFLIYFQGNSAPDKSGLPSDRFSAERTGGSVSTLTIQRTQQEDSAVYLCASSLARGPGSPLHFGNGTRLTVT.

This clone appeared once. The V gene is TRBV3-1 (or the pseudogene TRBV3-2), the J gene TRBJ1-2; D unclear. This CDR3 has 14 residues. CDR1 and CDR2 from the germline V gene are LGHDT and YNNKEL (reference sequence). V was cut by 0 bases and J by 4 bases, with 9 bases left in between. In DNA, the CDR3 is TGTGCCAGCAGCCAAGACATCAACAGCTATGGCTACACCTTC. This encodes CASSQDINSYGYTF.

The chain uses TRBV30 and TRBJ1-1, with TRBD1 identical over 9 bases. CDR1 is GTSNPN and CDR2 is SVGIG in the germline V gene (reference sequence). This CDR3 comprises 13 residues. Trimming cost V 1 base and J 11 bases; bases outside gene matches: 8. In DNA form, the CDR3 reads TGTGCCTGGAGTGCCACAGGGGGCCGTCCCGCTTTCTTT. Protein sequence: CAWSATGGRPAFF.